This is a list of T cell receptor beta chains from one sample in a study of blood T cell repertoires in COVID-19. Only in-frame clones appear in the TCRdb table, and some are missing; sequencing was by immunoSEQ multiplex PCR. The table lists a few hundred thousand clones, approximately 85% of them singletons. Specimen: PBMCs or T cells enriched from blood (not recorded which). These receptor sequences come from a woman between 50 and 59 years old who had been exposed to COVID-19. Both conserved end residues are part of each CDR3. The order of the fields is clone size, V gene, D gene, J gene, CDR3 length, CDR3 DNA, CDR3 protein. The D gene is left open where the match is weak. Clone size is shown for a subset of rows, as once, few, many or a class of expanded clone.

clone size: .; V gene: TRBV7-9; D gene: .; J gene: TRBJ2-5; CDR3 length: 13; CDR3 DNA: TGTGCCACATCCCTACAGAAGCAAGAGACCCAGTACTTC; CDR3 protein: CATSLQKQETQYF
clone size: .; V gene: TRBV10-3; D gene: TRBD1; J gene: TRBJ2-2; CDR3 length: 15; CDR3 DNA: TGTGCCATCAGTCGGGCGGGACAGGGAGCCGGGGAGCTGTTTTTT; CDR3 protein: CAISRAGQGAGELFF
clone size: .; V gene: TRBV12-3/TRBV12-4; D gene: .; J gene: TRBJ1-2; CDR3 length: 11; CDR3 DNA: TGTGCCACCGCGTCCCCCAATGGCTACACCTTC; CDR3 protein: CATASPNGYTF
clone size: .; V gene: TRBV19; D gene: TRBD2; J gene: TRBJ2-1; CDR3 length: 15; CDR3 DNA: TGTGCCAGTAGTACCGGGACTAGCGGGGGCAATGAGCAGTTCTTC; CDR3 protein: CASSTGTSGGNEQFF
clone size: .; V gene: TRBV18; D gene: TRBD1; J gene: TRBJ1-2; CDR3 length: 16; CDR3 DNA: TGTGCCAGCTCACCCTCTCGACAGGGAAGTCCTTATGGCTACACCTTC; CDR3 protein: CASSPSRQGSPYGYTF
clone size: .; V gene: TRBV29-1; D gene: .; J gene: TRBJ2-1; CDR3 length: 13; CDR3 DNA: TGCAGCGTTAGGGGGGGGTCCTACAATGAGCAGTTCTTC; CDR3 protein: CSVRGGSYNEQFF
clone size: .; V gene: TRBV28; D gene: .; J gene: TRBJ1-2; CDR3 length: 14; CDR3 DNA: TGTGCCAGCAGTTTGGGGGCGACTCACTATGGCTACACCTTC; CDR3 protein: CASSLGATHYGYTF
clone size: once; V gene: TRBV20-1; D gene: .; J gene: TRBJ1-6; CDR3 length: 14; CDR3 DNA: TGCAGTGCTAGTACGGGGGATGTTAATTCACCCCTCCACTTT; CDR3 protein: CSASTGDVNSPLHF
clone size: .; V gene: TRBV7-2; D gene: TRBD1; J gene: TRBJ2-5; CDR3 length: 14; CDR3 DNA: TGTGCCAGCAGCCCGTGGGACAGCGAAGAGACCCAGTACTTC; CDR3 protein: CASSPWDSEETQYF
clone size: .; V gene: TRBV19; D gene: .; J gene: TRBJ2-3; CDR3 length: 15; CDR3 DNA: TGTGCCAGTAGTCTGACAGGAGCGGGGTACGATACGCAGTATTTT; CDR3 protein: CASSLTGAGYDTQYF
clone size: .; V gene: TRBV27; D gene: .; J gene: TRBJ1-6; CDR3 length: 17; CDR3 DNA: TGTGCCAGCAGTTTACTCCTATCAGGGCAGCGTGAGTCACCCCTCCACTTT; CDR3 protein: CASSLLLSGQRESPLHF
clone size: .; V gene: TRBV12-3/TRBV12-4; D gene: .; J gene: TRBJ1-6; CDR3 length: 13; CDR3 DNA: TGTGCCACCCGCCCAGGGAGGAATTCACCCCTCCACTTT; CDR3 protein: CATRPGRNSPLHF
clone size: .; V gene: TRBV27; D gene: .; J gene: TRBJ1-1; CDR3 length: 13; CDR3 DNA: TGTGCCAGCAGGGAGAGGATGAACACTGAAGCTTTCTTT; CDR3 protein: CASRERMNTEAFF
clone size: .; V gene: TRBV24-1; D gene: .; J gene: TRBJ2-7; CDR3 length: 13; CDR3 DNA: TGTGCCACCAGTGGCAGGCCATATTACGAGCAGTACTTC; CDR3 protein: CATSGRPYYEQYF
clone size: .; V gene: TRBV3-1/TRBV3-2; D gene: .; J gene: TRBJ1-1; CDR3 length: 16; CDR3 DNA: TGTGCCAGCAGCCGAGTAGGGGGGGGTGGGAACACTGAAGCTTTCTTT; CDR3 protein: CASSRVGGGGNTEAFF
clone size: .; V gene: TRBV14; D gene: .; J gene: TRBJ1-2; CDR3 length: 18; CDR3 DNA: TGTGCCAGCAGCCAAGATCGGCGGTTGACCGGGAGGAGCTATGGCTACACCTTC; CDR3 protein: CASSQDRRLTGRSYGYTF
clone size: few; V gene: TRBV3-1/TRBV3-2; D gene: .; J gene: TRBJ2-1; CDR3 length: 12; CDR3 DNA: TGTGCCAGCAGCCCACGAGGGGGTGAGCAGTTCTTC; CDR3 protein: CASSPRGGEQFF
clone size: .; V gene: TRBV7-2; D gene: .; J gene: TRBJ1-6; CDR3 length: 14; CDR3 DNA: TGTGCCAGCAGCTTGGACAGTCGATATTCACCCCTCCACTTT; CDR3 protein: CASSLDSRYSPLHF
clone size: .; V gene: TRBV5-1; D gene: TRBD2; J gene: TRBJ2-7; CDR3 length: 14; CDR3 DNA: TGCGCCAGCAGCCCGGGACTAGGTGACTACGAGCAGTACTTC; CDR3 protein: CASSPGLGDYEQYF
clone size: .; V gene: TRBV9; D gene: .; J gene: TRBJ1-1; CDR3 length: 15; CDR3 DNA: TGTGCCAGCAGCGTAGGTCACAGAAAGAACACTGAAGCTTTCTTT; CDR3 protein: CASSVGHRKNTEAFF
clone size: .; V gene: TRBV27; D gene: .; J gene: TRBJ1-1; CDR3 length: 12; CDR3 DNA: TGTGCCAGCAGTTTCCCGGGGTCGGAAGCTTTCTTT; CDR3 protein: CASSFPGSEAFF
clone size: .; V gene: TRBV27; D gene: TRBD1; J gene: TRBJ1-1; CDR3 length: 14; CDR3 DNA: TGTGCCAGCAGTTTTGGCAGGGGGGACACTGAAGCTTTCTTT; CDR3 protein: CASSFGRGDTEAFF
clone size: once; V gene: TRBV7-8; D gene: .; J gene: TRBJ2-7; CDR3 length: 13; CDR3 DNA: TGTGCCAGCAGCTCTCCCCGAACAGCTTGGGAGTACTTC; CDR3 protein: CASSSPRTAWEYF
clone size: .; V gene: TRBV30; D gene: .; J gene: TRBJ1-5; CDR3 length: 12; CDR3 DNA: TGTGCCTGGACTAAAGAAGGGGGACCCCAGCATTTT; CDR3 protein: CAWTKEGGPQHF
clone size: .; V gene: TRBV5-6; D gene: .; J gene: TRBJ1-2; CDR3 length: 13; CDR3 DNA: TGTGCCAGCAGCTTGCGGGTGGCCTATGGCTACACCTTC; CDR3 protein: CASSLRVAYGYTF
clone size: .; V gene: TRBV5-1; D gene: .; J gene: TRBJ2-5; CDR3 length: 13; CDR3 DNA: TGCGCCAGCAGCAGGGGTTATCAAGAGACCCAGTACTTC; CDR3 protein: CASSRGYQETQYF
clone size: .; V gene: TRBV12-3/TRBV12-4; D gene: TRBD2; J gene: TRBJ2-7; CDR3 length: 12; CDR3 DNA: TGTGCCAGCAGTTCGGGGGGCTACGAGCAGTACTTC; CDR3 protein: CASSSGGYEQYF
clone size: .; V gene: TRBV7-8; D gene: TRBD1; J gene: TRBJ1-1; CDR3 length: 14; CDR3 DNA: TGTGCCAGCAGCACGACAGGGCAGAACACTGAAGCTTTCTTT; CDR3 protein: CASSTTGQNTEAFF
clone size: .; V gene: TRBV21-1; D gene: .; J gene: TRBJ2-5; CDR3 length: 15; CDR3 DNA: TGTGCCAGCAGCACCCGACAGGCTCAGGGGGAGACCCAGTACTTC; CDR3 protein: CASSTRQAQGETQYF
clone size: .; V gene: TRBV15; D gene: TRBD1; J gene: TRBJ1-5; CDR3 length: 16; CDR3 DNA: TGTGCCACCAGCTCCAGACAGGGATATAGCAATCAGCCCCAGCATTTT; CDR3 protein: CATSSRQGYSNQPQHF
clone size: .; V gene: TRBV5-1; D gene: .; J gene: TRBJ1-2; CDR3 length: 15; CDR3 DNA: TGCGCCAGCAGCTTGGACCCGACATCCACCTATGGCTACACCTTC; CDR3 protein: CASSLDPTSTYGYTF
clone size: once; V gene: TRBV19; D gene: .; J gene: TRBJ2-7; CDR3 length: 14; CDR3 DNA: TGTGCCAGTAGTATCATAGCGGAAGAACACCCCGGGCACTTC; CDR3 protein: CASSIIAEEHPGHF
clone size: .; V gene: TRBV29-1; D gene: TRBD1; J gene: TRBJ2-7; CDR3 length: 12; CDR3 DNA: TGCAGCGTCGAGACAGGGATCTACGAGCAGTACTTC; CDR3 protein: CSVETGIYEQYF
clone size: .; V gene: TRBV12-5; D gene: .; J gene: TRBJ1-5; CDR3 length: 18; CDR3 DNA: TGTGCTAGTGGTTTGGTACCCAAAGACAGGAATTGGGTTCAGCCCCAGCATTTT; CDR3 protein: CASGLVPKDRNWVQPQHF
clone size: .; V gene: TRBV5-8; D gene: .; J gene: TRBJ1-6; CDR3 length: 18; CDR3 DNA: TGTGCCAGCAGCCTAGGACAAGGTCAGAGCTCCTATAATTCACCCCTCCACTTT; CDR3 protein: CASSLGQGQSSYNSPLHF
clone size: .; V gene: TRBV7-2; D gene: TRBD1; J gene: TRBJ2-3; CDR3 length: 14; CDR3 DNA: TGTGCCAGCAGCTTACAGGGGGACACAGATACGCAGTATTTT; CDR3 protein: CASSLQGDTDTQYF
clone size: .; V gene: TRBV3-1/TRBV3-2; D gene: TRBD1; J gene: TRBJ1-2; CDR3 length: 15; CDR3 DNA: TGTGCCAGCAGCCGGGGGACAGGTCCCACCTATGGCTACACCTTC; CDR3 protein: CASSRGTGPTYGYTF
clone size: .; V gene: TRBV19; D gene: TRBD1; J gene: TRBJ1-2; CDR3 length: 15; CDR3 DNA: TGTGCCAGTAGTTTCAGGGGGCGCGAGAACTATGGCTACACCTTC; CDR3 protein: CASSFRGRENYGYTF
clone size: .; V gene: TRBV23-1; D gene: .; J gene: TRBJ2-5; CDR3 length: 17; CDR3 DNA: TGCGCCAGCAGTCAATTCAGCCAGACAGCCAAGCAAGAGACCCAGTACTTC; CDR3 protein: CASSQFSQTAKQETQYF
clone size: .; V gene: TRBV11-3; D gene: TRBD1; J gene: TRBJ1-4; CDR3 length: 20; CDR3 DNA: TGTGCCAGCAGCTTTCCCGAGACAGGGGATATAGCGGCACCTAATGAAAAACTGTTTTTT; CDR3 protein: CASSFPETGDIAAPNEKLFF
clone size: .; V gene: TRBV3-1/TRBV3-2; D gene: .; J gene: TRBJ2-3; CDR3 length: 14; CDR3 DNA: TGTGCCAGCAGCCGGGGACATCGCACAGATACGCAGTATTTT; CDR3 protein: CASSRGHRTDTQYF
clone size: once; V gene: TRBV4-1; D gene: TRBD2; J gene: TRBJ2-1; CDR3 length: 22; CDR3 DNA: TGCGCCAGCAGCCAAGATTGGGCGTTCGGGACTAGCGGGGGCCCCTCCTACAATGAGCAGTTCTTC; CDR3 protein: CASSQDWAFGTSGGPSYNEQFF
clone size: .; V gene: TRBV19; D gene: .; J gene: TRBJ1-5; CDR3 length: 16; CDR3 DNA: TGTGCCAGTAGCAAGGGGGAAAAACACCGCAATCAGCCCCAGCATTTT; CDR3 protein: CASSKGEKHRNQPQHF